This T cell receptor beta chain was sequenced during a study of shared clonotypes between healthy human individuals. Details on this clone: Its antigen is unknown. This specimen includes other DNA sequences encoding the same CDR3.

The CDR3 totals 12 residues. V dropped 5 bases and J dropped 5 bases, with 7 bases sitting between them. Germline V gene sequence: CDR1 SGHNT, CDR2 YENEEA. The repertoire was sequenced with immunoSEQ multiplex PCR; TCRdb's copy has only in-frame clones and lacks some. Seen here are about a million clones, roughly 77% observed once, and the top ten hold approximately 0.95%. Study conclusions and caveats: Across a handful of donors, naive CD4 shared 5% to 5.5%, naive CD8 less than 4%, memory CD4 more than 2%, memory CD8 around 0.36%. Unshared clonotypes carried lower generation probabilities than those common to all four donors. Estimated clonotype richness was generally higher in naive than memory subsets.

Sequencing was performed on memory CD4+ T cells from PBMCs. Stated subset: CD45RA-negative fraction. The gene calls are TRBV11-3 and TRBJ2-1; unclear D gene. This TCR was sampled from a man aged 18 to 35 in good health. Some clones in this sample may be carry-over from other donors' samples. CDR3 residues: CASSRLDNEQFF. The CDR3 region has the DNA TGTGCCAGCAGCCGACTCGACAATGAGCAGTTCTTC. Using reference TRBV11-3 and TRBJ2-1 for the parts outside the CDR3, the full variable domain is EAGVVQSPRYKIIEKKQPVAFWCNPISGHNTLYWYLQNLGQGPELLIRYENEEAVDDSQLPKDRFSAERLKGVDSTLKIQPAELGDSAVYLCASSRLDNEQFFGPGTRLTVL.